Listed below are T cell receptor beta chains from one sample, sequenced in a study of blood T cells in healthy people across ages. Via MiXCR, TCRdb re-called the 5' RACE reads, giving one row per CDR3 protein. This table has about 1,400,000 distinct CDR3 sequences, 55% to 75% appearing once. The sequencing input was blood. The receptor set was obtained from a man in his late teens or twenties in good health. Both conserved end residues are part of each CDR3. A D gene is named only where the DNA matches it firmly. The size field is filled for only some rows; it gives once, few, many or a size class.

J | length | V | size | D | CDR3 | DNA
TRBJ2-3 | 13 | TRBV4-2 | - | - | CASSQDRGAVPYF | TGTGCCAGCAGCCAAGATCGGGGGGCCGTGCCGTATTTT
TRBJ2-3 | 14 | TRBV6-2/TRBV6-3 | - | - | CASSDVSNTDTQYF | TGTGCCAGCAGTGACGTCTCCAACACAGATACGCAGTATTTT
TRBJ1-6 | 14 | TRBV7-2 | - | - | CASSGSLWGSPLHF | TGTGCCAGCAGCGGTAGTTTATGGGGTTCACCCCTCCACTTT
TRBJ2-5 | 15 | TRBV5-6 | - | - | CASSWTDLREVGQYF | TGTGCCAGCAGCTGGACAGACCTAAGAGAAGTTGGCCAGTACTTC
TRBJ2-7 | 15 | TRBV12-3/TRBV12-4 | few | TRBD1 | CASSFRQGPLYEQYF | TGTGCCAGCAGTTTCCGACAGGGACCTCTCTACGAGCAGTACTTC
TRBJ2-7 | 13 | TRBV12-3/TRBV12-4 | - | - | CASSFRENYEQYF | TGTGCCAGCAGTTTCAGGGAGAACTACGAGCAGTACTTC
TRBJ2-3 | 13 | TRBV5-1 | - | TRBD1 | CAGSTGGTDTQYF | TGCGCAGGCTCCACAGGGGGCACAGATACGCAGTATTTT
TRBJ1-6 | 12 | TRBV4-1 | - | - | CASSQAARPLHF | TGCGCCAGCAGCCAAGCAGCTAGACCCCTCCACTTT
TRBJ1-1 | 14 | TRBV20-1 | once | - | CSARDLQGRTEAFF | TGCAGTGCTAGAGATCTCCAGGGGCGCACTGAAGCTTTCTTT
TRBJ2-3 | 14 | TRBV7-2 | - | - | CASSLSGARDTQYF | TGTGCCAGCAGCTTATCGGGGGCTAGAGATACGCAGTATTTT
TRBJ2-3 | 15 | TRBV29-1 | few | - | CSVGGARDSTDTQYF | TGCAGCGTTGGGGGGGCCAGGGATAGCACAGATACGCAGTATTTT
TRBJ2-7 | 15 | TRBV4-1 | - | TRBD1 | CASSQSGTGSTEQYF | TGCGCCAGCAGCCAATCCGGGACAGGATCGACCGAGCAGTACTTC
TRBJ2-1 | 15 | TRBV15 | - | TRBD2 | CATSRDAASGNDQFF | TGTGCCACCAGCAGAGATGCGGCTAGCGGAAATGACCAGTTCTTC
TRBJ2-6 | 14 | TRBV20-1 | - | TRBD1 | CSAVGGGGANVLTF | TGCAGTGCTGTAGGGGGCGGGGGGGCCAACGTCCTGACTTTC
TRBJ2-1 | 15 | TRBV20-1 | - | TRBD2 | CSTPGLAGGDNEQFF | TGCAGTACCCCGGGACTAGCGGGGGGTGATAATGAGCAGTTCTTC
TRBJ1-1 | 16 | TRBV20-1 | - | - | CSASFHGGGMTTEAFF | TGCAGTGCTAGCTTTCACGGGGGGGGCATGACCACTGAAGCTTTCTTT
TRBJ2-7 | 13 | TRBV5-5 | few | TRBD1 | CASSSEDRDEQYF | TGTGCCAGCAGCTCTGAGGACAGGGACGAGCAGTACTTC
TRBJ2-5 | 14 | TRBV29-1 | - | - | CSVGLATGAETQYF | TGCAGCGTTGGTCTCGCAACGGGGGCAGAGACCCAGTACTTC
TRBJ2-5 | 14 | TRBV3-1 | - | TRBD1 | CASRQQGLRETQYF | TGTGCCAGCAGACAACAGGGGCTTCGGGAGACCCAGTACTTC
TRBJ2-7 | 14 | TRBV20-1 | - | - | CSAWDGDPSYEQYF | TGCAGTGCTTGGGACGGGGACCCGTCCTACGAGCAGTACTTC
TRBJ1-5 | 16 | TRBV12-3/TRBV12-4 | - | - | CASSLGPQGLNQPQHF | TGTGCCAGCAGTTTAGGTCCACAGGGTCTCAATCAGCCCCAGCATTTT
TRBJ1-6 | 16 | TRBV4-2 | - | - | CASSQEPGAVDSPLHF | TGTGCCAGCAGCCAAGAACCAGGGGCGGTTGATTCACCCCTCCACTTT
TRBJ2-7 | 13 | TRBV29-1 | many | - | CSVTWTSSYEQYF | TGCAGCGTTACCTGGACGTCTTCCTACGAGCAGTACTTC